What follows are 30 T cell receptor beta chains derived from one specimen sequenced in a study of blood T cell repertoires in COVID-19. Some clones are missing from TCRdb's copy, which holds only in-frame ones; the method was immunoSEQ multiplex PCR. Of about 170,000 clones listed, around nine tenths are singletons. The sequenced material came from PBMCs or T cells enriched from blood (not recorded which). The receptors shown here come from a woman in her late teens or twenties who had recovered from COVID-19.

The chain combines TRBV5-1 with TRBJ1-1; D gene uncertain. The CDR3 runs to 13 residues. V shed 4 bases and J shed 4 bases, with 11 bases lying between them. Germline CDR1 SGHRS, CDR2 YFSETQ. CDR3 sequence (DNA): TGCGCCAGCAGCCCCTGGCCGGGCACTGAAGCTTTCTTT. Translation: CASSPWPGTEAFF.

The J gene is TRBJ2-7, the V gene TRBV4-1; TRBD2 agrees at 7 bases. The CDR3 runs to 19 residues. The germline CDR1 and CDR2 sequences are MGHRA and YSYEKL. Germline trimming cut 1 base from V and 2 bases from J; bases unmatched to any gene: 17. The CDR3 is CASSQVLAAVLGGTYEQYF. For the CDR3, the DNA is TGCGCCAGCAGCCAAGTCCTAGCGGCCGTTTTGGGGGGAACCTACGAGCAGTACTTC.

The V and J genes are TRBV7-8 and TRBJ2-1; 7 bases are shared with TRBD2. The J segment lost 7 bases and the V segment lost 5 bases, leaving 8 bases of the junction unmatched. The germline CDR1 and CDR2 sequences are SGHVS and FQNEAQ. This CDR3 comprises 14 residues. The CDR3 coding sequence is TGTGCCAGCAGCCCCGGGAGGACCTGGAATGAGCAGTTCTTC. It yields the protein CASSPGRTWNEQFF.

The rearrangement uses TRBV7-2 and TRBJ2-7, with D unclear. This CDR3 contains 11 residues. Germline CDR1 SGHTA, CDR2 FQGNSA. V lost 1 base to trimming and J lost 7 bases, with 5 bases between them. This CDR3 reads CASSLVGEQYF. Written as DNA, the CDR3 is TGTGCCAGCAGCTTAGTCGGGGAGCAGTACTTC.

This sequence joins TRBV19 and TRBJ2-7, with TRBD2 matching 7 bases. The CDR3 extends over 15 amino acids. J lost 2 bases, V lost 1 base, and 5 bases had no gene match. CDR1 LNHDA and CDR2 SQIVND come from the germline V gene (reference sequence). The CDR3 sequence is CASSIGGGRTYEQYF. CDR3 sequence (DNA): TGTGCCAGTAGTATAGGGGGGGGTCGAACCTACGAGCAGTACTTC. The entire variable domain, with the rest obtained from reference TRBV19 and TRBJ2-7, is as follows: DGGITQSPKYLFRKEGQNVTLSCEQNLNHDAMYWYRQDPGQGLRLIYYSQIVNDFQKGDIAEGYSVSREKKESFPLTVTSAQKNPTAFYLCASSIGGGRTYEQYFGPGTRLTVT.

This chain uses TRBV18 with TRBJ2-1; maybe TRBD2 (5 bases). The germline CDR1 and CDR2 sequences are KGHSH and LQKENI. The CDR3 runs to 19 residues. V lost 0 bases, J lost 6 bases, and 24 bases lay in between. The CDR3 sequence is CASSPPQSGFVGSGNEQFF. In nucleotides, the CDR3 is TGTGCCAGCTCACCACCCCAGTCGGGGTTCGTTGGATCCGGCAATGAGCAGTTCTTC.

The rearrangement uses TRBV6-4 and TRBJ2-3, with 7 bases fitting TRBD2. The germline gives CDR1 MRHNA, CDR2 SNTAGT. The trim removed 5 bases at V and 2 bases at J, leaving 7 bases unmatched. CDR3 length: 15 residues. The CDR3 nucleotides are TGTGCCAGCAGTCTCTCGGCGGGGGACACAGATACGCAGTATTTT. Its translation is CASSLSAGDTDTQYF.

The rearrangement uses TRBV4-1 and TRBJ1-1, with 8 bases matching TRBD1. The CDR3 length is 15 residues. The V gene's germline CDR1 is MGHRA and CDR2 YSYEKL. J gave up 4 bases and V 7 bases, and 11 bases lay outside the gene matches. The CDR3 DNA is TGCGCCAGCAACAGGGGGGAGTTAAGGACCACTGAAGCTTTCTTT. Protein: CASNRGELRTTEAFF.

The CDR3 protein is CASRPRRALYQPQHF. CDR3 DNA: TGTGCAAGTCGCCCCCGGCGGGCTCTCTACCAGCCCCAGCATTTT. The rearrangement links TRBV12-2 to TRBJ1-5. TRBV12-2 is a pseudogene locus. The CDR3 has 15 residues.

The CDR3 nucleotides are TGCGCCAGCATCGGGACAGATACGCAGTATTTT. Its translation: CASIGTDTQYF. The V gene is TRBV10-2, the J gene TRBJ2-3; D unclear. Germline V gene lookup returns CDR1 WSHSY and CDR2 SAAADI. This CDR3 spans 11 amino acids. V lost 7 bases, J lost 3 bases, and 5 bases lay in between.

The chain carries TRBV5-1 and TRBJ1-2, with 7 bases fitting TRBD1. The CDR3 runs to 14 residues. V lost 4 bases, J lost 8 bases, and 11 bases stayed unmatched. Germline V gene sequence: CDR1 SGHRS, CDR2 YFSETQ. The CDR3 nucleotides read TGCGCCAGCAGCCCCGAGCCGACAGGGAAAGGCTACACCTTC. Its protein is CASSPEPTGKGYTF.

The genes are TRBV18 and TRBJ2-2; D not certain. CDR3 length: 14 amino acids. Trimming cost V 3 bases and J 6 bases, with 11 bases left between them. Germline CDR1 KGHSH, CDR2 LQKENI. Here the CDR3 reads CASSPSTVSGELFF. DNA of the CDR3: TGTGCCAGCTCACCTTCCACAGTCTCCGGGGAGCTGTTTTTT.

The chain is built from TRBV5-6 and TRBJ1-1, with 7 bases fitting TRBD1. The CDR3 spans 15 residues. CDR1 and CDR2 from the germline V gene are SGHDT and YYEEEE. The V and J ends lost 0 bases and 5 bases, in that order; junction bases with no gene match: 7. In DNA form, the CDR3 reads TGTGCCAGCAGCTTGGCCAACAGGGGTGGAACTGAAGCTTTCTTT. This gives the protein CASSLANRGGTEAFF.

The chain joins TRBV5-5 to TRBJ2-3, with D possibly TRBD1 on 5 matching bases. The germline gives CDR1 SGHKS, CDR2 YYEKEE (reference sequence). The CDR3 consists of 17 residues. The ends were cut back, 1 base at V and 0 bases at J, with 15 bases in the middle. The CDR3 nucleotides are TGTGCCAGCAGCTTGTGGGGCCAACGAACTAGCACAGATACGCAGTATTTT. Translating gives CASSLWGQRTSTDTQYF.

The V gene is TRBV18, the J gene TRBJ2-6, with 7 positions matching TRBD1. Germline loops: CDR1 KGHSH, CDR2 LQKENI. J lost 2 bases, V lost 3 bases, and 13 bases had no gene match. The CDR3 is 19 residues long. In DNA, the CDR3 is TGTGCCAGCTCACCGGGAAAATCGACAGGGCTCCCTGGGGCCAACGTCCTGACTTTC. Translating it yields CASSPGKSTGLPGANVLTF.

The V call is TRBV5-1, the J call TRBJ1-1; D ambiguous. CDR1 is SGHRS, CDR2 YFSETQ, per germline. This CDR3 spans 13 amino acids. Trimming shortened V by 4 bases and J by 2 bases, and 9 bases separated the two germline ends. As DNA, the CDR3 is TGCGCCAGCAGCGACCCAGGTAACACTGAAGCTTTCTTT. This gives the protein CASSDPGNTEAFF.

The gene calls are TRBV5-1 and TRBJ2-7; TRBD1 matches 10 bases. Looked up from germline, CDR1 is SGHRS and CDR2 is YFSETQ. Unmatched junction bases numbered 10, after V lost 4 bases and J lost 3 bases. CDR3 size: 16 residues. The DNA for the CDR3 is TGCGCCAGCAGCCCAATCCCGGGACAGGGGTACTACGAGCAGTACTTC. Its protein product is CASSPIPGQGYYEQYF. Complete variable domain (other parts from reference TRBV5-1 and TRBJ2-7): KAGVTQTPRYLIKTRGQQVTLSCSPISGHRSVSWYQQTPGQGLQFLFEYFSETQRNKGNFPGRFSGRQFSNSRSEMNVSTLELGDSALYLCASSPIPGQGYYEQYFGPGTRLTVT.

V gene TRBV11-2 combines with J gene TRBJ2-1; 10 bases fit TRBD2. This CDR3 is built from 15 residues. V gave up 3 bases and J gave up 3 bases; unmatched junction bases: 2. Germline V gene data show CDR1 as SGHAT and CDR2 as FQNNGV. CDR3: CASSFTSGDYNEQFF. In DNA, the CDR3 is TGTGCCAGCAGCTTCACTAGCGGGGACTACAATGAGCAGTTCTTC. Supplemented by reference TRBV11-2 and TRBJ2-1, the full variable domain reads EAGVAQSPRYKIIEKRQSVAFWCNPISGHATLYWYQQILGQGPKLLIQFQNNGVVDDSQLPKDRFSAERLKGVDSTLKIQPAKLEDSAVYLCASSFTSGDYNEQFFGPGTRLTVL.

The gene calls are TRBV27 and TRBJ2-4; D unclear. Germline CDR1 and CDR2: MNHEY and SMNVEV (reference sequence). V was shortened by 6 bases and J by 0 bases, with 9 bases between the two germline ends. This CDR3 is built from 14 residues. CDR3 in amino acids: CASRMALAKNIQYF. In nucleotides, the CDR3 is TGTGCCAGCAGAATGGCATTAGCCAAAAACATTCAGTACTTC.

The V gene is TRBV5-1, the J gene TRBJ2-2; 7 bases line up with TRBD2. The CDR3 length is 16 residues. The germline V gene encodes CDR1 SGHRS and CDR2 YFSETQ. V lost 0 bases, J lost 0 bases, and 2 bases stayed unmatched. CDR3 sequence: CASSLDGTTNTGELFF. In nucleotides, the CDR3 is TGCGCCAGCAGCTTGGACGGGACTACGAACACCGGGGAGCTGTTTTTT.

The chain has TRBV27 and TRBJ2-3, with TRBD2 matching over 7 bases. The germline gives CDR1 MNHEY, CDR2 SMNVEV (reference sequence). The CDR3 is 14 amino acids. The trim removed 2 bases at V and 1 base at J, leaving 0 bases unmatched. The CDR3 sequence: CASSLAGGTDTQYF. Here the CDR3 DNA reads TGTGCCAGCAGTTTAGCGGGAGGCACAGATACGCAGTATTTT.

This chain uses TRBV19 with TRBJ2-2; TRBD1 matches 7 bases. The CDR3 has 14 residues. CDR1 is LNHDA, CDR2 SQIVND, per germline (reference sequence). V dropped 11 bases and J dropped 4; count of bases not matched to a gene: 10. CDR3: CAAKVQGSTGELFF. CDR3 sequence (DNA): TGTGCCGCCAAGGTACAGGGGTCCACCGGGGAGCTGTTTTTT.

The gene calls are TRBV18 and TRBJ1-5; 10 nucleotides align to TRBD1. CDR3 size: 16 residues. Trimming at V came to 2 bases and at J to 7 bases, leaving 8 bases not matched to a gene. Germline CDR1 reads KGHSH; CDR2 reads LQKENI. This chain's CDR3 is CASSPTGQGKRQPQHF. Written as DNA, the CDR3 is TGTGCCAGCTCACCAACGGGACAGGGGAAAAGACAGCCCCAGCATTTT.

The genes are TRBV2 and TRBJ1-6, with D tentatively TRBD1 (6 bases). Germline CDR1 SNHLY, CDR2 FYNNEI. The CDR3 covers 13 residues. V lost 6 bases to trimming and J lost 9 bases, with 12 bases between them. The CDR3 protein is CASRQGNGSPLHF. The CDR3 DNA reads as TGTGCCAGCAGACAGGGAAACGGTTCACCCCTCCACTTT.

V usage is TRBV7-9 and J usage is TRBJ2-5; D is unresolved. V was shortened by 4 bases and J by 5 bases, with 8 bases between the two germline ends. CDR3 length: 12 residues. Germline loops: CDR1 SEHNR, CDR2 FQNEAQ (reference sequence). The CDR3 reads CASSSLMETQYF. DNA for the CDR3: TGTGCCAGCAGCTCCCTAATGGAGACCCAGTACTTC.

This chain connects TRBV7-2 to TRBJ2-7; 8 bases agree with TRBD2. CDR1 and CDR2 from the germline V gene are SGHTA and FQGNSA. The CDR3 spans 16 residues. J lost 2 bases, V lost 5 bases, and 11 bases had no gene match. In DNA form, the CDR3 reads TGTGCCAGCAGCCCCCAGCTAGCGGGCGTTGCCTACGAGCAGTACTTC. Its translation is CASSPQLAGVAYEQYF.

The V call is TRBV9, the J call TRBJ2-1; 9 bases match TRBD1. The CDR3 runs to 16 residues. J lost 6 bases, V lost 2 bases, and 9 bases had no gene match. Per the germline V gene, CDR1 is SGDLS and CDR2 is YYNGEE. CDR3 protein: CASSVFEGQGGNEQFF. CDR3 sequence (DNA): TGTGCCAGCAGCGTTTTTGAGGGACAGGGTGGCAATGAGCAGTTCTTC.

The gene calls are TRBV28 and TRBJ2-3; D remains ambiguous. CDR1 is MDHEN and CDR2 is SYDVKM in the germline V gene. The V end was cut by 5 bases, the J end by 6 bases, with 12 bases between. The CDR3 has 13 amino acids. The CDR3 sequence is CASSPNLRDTQYF. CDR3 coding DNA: TGTGCCAGCAGTCCCAACCTCAGGGATACGCAGTATTTT.

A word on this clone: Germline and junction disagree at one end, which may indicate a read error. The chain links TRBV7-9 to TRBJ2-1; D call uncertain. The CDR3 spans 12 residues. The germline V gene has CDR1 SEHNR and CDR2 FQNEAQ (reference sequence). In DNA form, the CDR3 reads TGTGCCAGCAGCTTGCCTGGCTTTGAGGAGTTCTTC. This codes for CASSLPGFEEFF.

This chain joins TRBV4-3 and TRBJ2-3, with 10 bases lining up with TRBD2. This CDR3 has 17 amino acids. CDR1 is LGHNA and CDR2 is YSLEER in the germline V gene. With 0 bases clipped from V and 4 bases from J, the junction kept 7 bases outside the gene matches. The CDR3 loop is CASSQDPGLAASDTQYF. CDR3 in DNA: TGCGCCAGCAGCCAAGACCCCGGACTAGCGGCCTCAGATACGCAGTATTTT.